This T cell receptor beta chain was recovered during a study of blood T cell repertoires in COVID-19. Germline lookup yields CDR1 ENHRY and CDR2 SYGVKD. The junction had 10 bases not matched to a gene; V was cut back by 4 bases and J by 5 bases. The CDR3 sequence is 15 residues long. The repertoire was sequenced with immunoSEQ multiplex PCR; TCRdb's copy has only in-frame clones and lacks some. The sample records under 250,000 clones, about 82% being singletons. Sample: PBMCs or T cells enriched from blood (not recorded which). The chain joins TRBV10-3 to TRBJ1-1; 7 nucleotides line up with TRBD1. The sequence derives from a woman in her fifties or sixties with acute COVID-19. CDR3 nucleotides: TGTGCCATCAGTGGGGTCCGTCAGGGGGAAACTGAAGCTTTCTTT. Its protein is CAISGVRQGETEAFF.